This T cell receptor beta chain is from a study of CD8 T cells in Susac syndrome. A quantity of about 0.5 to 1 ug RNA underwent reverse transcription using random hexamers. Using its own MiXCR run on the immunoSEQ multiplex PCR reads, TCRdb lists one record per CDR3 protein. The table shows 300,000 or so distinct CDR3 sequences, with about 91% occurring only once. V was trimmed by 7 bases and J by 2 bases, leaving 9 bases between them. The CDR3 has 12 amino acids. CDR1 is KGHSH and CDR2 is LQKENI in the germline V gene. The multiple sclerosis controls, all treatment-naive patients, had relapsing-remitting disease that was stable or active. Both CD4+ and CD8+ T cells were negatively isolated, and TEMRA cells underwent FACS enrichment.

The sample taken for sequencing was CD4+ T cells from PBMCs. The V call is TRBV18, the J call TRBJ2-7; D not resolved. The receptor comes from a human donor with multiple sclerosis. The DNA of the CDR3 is TGTGCCAGCTGCACTTCGACCTACGAGCAGTACTTC. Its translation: CASCTSTYEQYF.